The rows below give T cell receptor beta chains drawn from one sample of a study of control samples from healthy donors and cancer patients. TCRdb's copy holds only in-frame clones and misses some; the assay was immunoSEQ multiplex PCR. This repertoire shows over 150,000 clones, about 94% found once; its top ten account for 12% to 15%. The sample taken for sequencing was PBMCs. Receptors originate from a man in his sixties with colorectal cancer. Both conserved end residues are part of each CDR3. D genes are given only for firm matches. Size is omitted from some rows. Given values are once, few, many or a class for expanded clones.

d_gene	abundance	v_gene	j_gene	CDR3nt	CDR3aa
TRBD2	.	TRBV4-2	TRBJ2-2	TGTGCCAGCAGCCAAGATTTGGCTAGCGGGGCTAACACCGGGGAGCTGTTTTTT	CASSQDLASGANTGELFF
.	once	TRBV30	TRBJ1-2	TGTGCCTGGAGTGTCCTGGCTAACTATGGCTACACCTTC	CAWSVLANYGYTF
.	.	TRBV30	TRBJ2-1	TGTGCCGGCTCAGGGCCTGTCCACAATGAGCAGTTCTTC	CAGSGPVHNEQFF
TRBD1	.	TRBV6-1	TRBJ1-5	TGTGCCAGCAGTGACCGGACAGGGGGCGAGATCAATCAGCCCCAGCATTTT	CASSDRTGGEINQPQHF
TRBD1	.	TRBV5-5	TRBJ1-1	TGTGCCAGCAGCCCACAGGGGGCAGTTGAAGCTTTCTTT	CASSPQGAVEAFF
.	.	TRBV9	TRBJ2-1	TGTGCCAGCAGCGTAGGGAGACCCAATGAGCAGTTCTTC	CASSVGRPNEQFF
TRBD1	.	TRBV2	TRBJ2-7	TGTGCCAGCAGCAGGGACAGGGCCGAACCCAATCTCTACGAGCAGTACTTC	CASSRDRAEPNLYEQYF
TRBD1	few	TRBV6-2/TRBV6-3	TRBJ1-1	TGTGCCAGCAGTTCATACAGGGGGGACACTGAAGCTTTCTTT	CASSSYRGDTEAFF
.	.	TRBV27	TRBJ1-1	TGTGCCAGCAGTTTTGGGGAGAACACTGAAGCTTTCTTT	CASSFGENTEAFF
TRBD2	.	TRBV18	TRBJ2-3	TGTGCCAGCTCACCAGGTAGCGGGAGGACAGATACGCAGTATTTT	CASSPGSGRTDTQYF
.	.	TRBV6-5	TRBJ1-2	TGTGCCAGCAGGCTTTCCGGGCCCTCTAACTATGGCTACACCTTC	CASRLSGPSNYGYTF
.	.	TRBV5-1	TRBJ2-3	TGCGCCAGCAGCTCCACGGCAGATACGCAGTATTTT	CASSSTADTQYF
.	.	TRBV2	TRBJ1-5	TGTGCCAGCAGTGCGGAGGGTGTCAATCAGCCCCAGCATTTT	CASSAEGVNQPQHF
TRBD1	.	TRBV5-1	TRBJ1-2	TGCGCCAGCAGCCGGGCCTCGGGACAGGGGACTAACTATGGCTACACCTTC	CASSRASGQGTNYGYTF
.	once	TRBV6-1	TRBJ1-1	TGTGCCAGCAGTGAAAACAGTGTGACCACTGAAGCTTTCTTT	CASSENSVTTEAFF
TRBD1	.	TRBV5-4	TRBJ2-3	TGTGCCAGCAGCTTACAGGGGACGACCGATACGCAGTATTTT	CASSLQGTTDTQYF
TRBD2	.	TRBV10-2	TRBJ2-3	TGCGCCAGCACGGGACTAGCGATAGGAACAGATACGCAGTATTTT	CASTGLAIGTDTQYF
.	.	TRBV7-9	TRBJ1-6	TGTGCCAGCAGCGCGGCGGACTGGGGGAAGGGAACCTATAATTCACCCCTCCACTTT	CASSAADWGKGTYNSPLHF
.	.	TRBV19	TRBJ1-4	TGTGCCAGTAGTATAGGGATTATGAATGAAAAACTGTTTTTT	CASSIGIMNEKLFF
TRBD1	.	TRBV7-2	TRBJ1-2	TGTGCCAGCAGCTTAGGCGGGACAGGGGGATATGGCTACACCTTC	CASSLGGTGGYGYTF
.	.	TRBV11-2	TRBJ1-6	TGTGCCAGCAGCTTAGGGCAGGGGCACTCACCCCTCCACTTT	CASSLGQGHSPLHF
.	.	TRBV7-8	TRBJ1-4	TGTGCCAGCAGCCCTACGACCGGGAGGAATGAAAAACTGTTTTTT	CASSPTTGRNEKLFF
.	.	TRBV5-4	TRBJ2-5	TGTGCCAGCAGCCCACGAGCGGGGACAACCTCCCAGGAGACCCAGTACTTC	CASSPRAGTTSQETQYF
TRBD1	.	TRBV4-3	TRBJ2-7	TGCGCCAGCAGCCAAGGGGGACAGGGTCGGGAGGAGCAGTACTTC	CASSQGGQGREEQYF
.	.	TRBV7-2	TRBJ1-4	TGTGCCAGCAGCCCCAGGGGAGTCGGTGAAAAACTGTTTTTT	CASSPRGVGEKLFF
TRBD1	.	TRBV5-4	TRBJ1-6	TGTGCCAGCAGCTGGGACAGGTTAAATTCACCCCTCCACTTT	CASSWDRLNSPLHF
.	.	TRBV19	TRBJ2-2	TGTGCCAGTAGTACCCTACAGGGTCTCTTGGTATCCGGGGAGCTGTTTTTT	CASSTLQGLLVSGELFF
TRBD1	.	TRBV19	TRBJ1-1	TGTGCCAGTACCGAGACAGGGGGGAACACTGAAGCTTTCTTT	CASTETGGNTEAFF
TRBD1	.	TRBV5-1	TRBJ1-2	TGCGCCAGCAGCTGGGGGACAGGGTGGTCCTATGGCTACACCTTC	CASSWGTGWSYGYTF
.	.	TRBV6-2/TRBV6-3	TRBJ2-7	TGTGCCAGCAGTTACGGGCCGGTGAAGGGGGAGCAGTACTTC	CASSYGPVKGEQYF
.	.	TRBV30	TRBJ1-5	TGTGCCTGGAGTCTCCTGGGCGTAGGTCAGCCCCAGCATTTT	CAWSLLGVGQPQHF
.	.	TRBV29-1	TRBJ1-1	TGCAGCGTTGAGACTAACACTGAAGCTTTCTTT	CSVETNTEAFF
.	.	TRBV18	TRBJ2-2	TGTGCCAGCTCAGGCCAGGGTGACACCGGGGAGCTGTTTTTT	CASSGQGDTGELFF
.	.	TRBV2	TRBJ2-1	TGTGCCAGCGCAGGGTCGAGCTACAATGAGCAGTTCTTC	CASAGSSYNEQFF
.	.	TRBV7-9	TRBJ2-1	TGTGCCAGCAGCTTCCACAGGAGCTCCTACAATGAGCAGTTCTTC	CASSFHRSSYNEQFF
.	once	TRBV9	TRBJ1-1	TGTGCCAGCAGCGCGGGGTTAACTGAAGCTTTCTTT	CASSAGLTEAFF
.	.	TRBV18	TRBJ2-1	TGTGCCAGCTCACCGGAGACGGGGATGAGCTCCTACAATGAGCAGTTCTTC	CASSPETGMSSYNEQFF
TRBD1	few	TRBV13	TRBJ1-2	TGTGCCAGCAGCCGTTACGAACTGACAGGGGAGGGTGGCTACACCTTC	CASSRYELTGEGGYTF
.	.	TRBV5-4	TRBJ1-2	TGTGCCAGCAGCCAGGACAGCAACTATGGCTACACCTTC	CASSQDSNYGYTF
TRBD1	.	TRBV20-1	TRBJ1-2	TGCAGTGCAGGACAGGTTTATGGCTACACCTTC	CSAGQVYGYTF
.	.	TRBV6-1	TRBJ1-5	TGTGCCAGCAGTGAAGGGGATCATCAGCCCCAGCATTTT	CASSEGDHQPQHF
.	.	TRBV4-1	TRBJ1-4	TGCGCCAGCAGCCAAGATAGAACAGGCCTGTTAGAAAAACTGTTTTTT	CASSQDRTGLLEKLFF
.	.	TRBV11-2	TRBJ1-2	TGTGCCAGCAGCTTTACCAGGGCTGACTATGGCTACACCTTC	CASSFTRADYGYTF
.	.	TRBV19	TRBJ2-7	TGTGCCAGTAGGGCGACAAATGCGTACGAGCAGTACTTC	CASRATNAYEQYF
TRBD2	.	TRBV4-3	TRBJ2-1	TGCGCCAGCAGCCAAGGCTCAGCGGGGAAGAATGAGCAGTTCTTC	CASSQGSAGKNEQFF
TRBD1	.	TRBV2	TRBJ1-2	TGTGCCAGCATCCCAGAAGACAGGGTCTATGGCTACACCTTC	CASIPEDRVYGYTF
.	.	TRBV6-5	TRBJ1-4	TGTGCCAGCAGTTACGCGAGGGGAGGACAAGAAAAACTGTTTTTT	CASSYARGGQEKLFF
.	.	TRBV9	TRBJ2-1	TGTGCCAGCAGCGTAGTGGCAGGGGAGTACAATGAGCAGTTCTTC	CASSVVAGEYNEQFF
.	.	TRBV5-1	TRBJ2-7	TGCGCCAGCAGCTTGGAAAGCTCCTACGAGCAGTACTTC	CASSLESSYEQYF
TRBD1	once	TRBV3-1/TRBV3-2	TRBJ1-3	TGTGCCAGCAGCCAAGATGACAGGGGGAGGCGAAACACCATATATTTT	CASSQDDRGRRNTIYF
TRBD1	.	TRBV2	TRBJ2-5	TGTGCCAGCACTGACAGGGGGGCGTACCAAGAGACCCAGTACTTC	CASTDRGAYQETQYF
.	.	TRBV2	TRBJ1-5	TGTGCCAGCGGGCAAAGGAATAGCAATCAGCCCCAGCATTTT	CASGQRNSNQPQHF
.	.	TRBV27	TRBJ1-1	TGTGCCAGCAGTTCACGGACACTTCTCAACACTGAAGCTTTCTTT	CASSSRTLLNTEAFF
.	.	TRBV27	TRBJ1-6	TGTGCCAGCAGTCCTCCGGGATGGACAGTCTATTCACCCCTCCACTTT	CASSPPGWTVYSPLHF
TRBD1	.	TRBV6-5	TRBJ2-5	TGTGCCAGCAGTTACGAAGGGACAGGGACAGAGACCCAGTACTTC	CASSYEGTGTETQYF
.	once	TRBV7-2	TRBJ2-1	TGCGCCAGCAGCTCCGATCTGGGCTACAATGAGCAGTTCTTC	CASSSDLGYNEQFF
TRBD1	once	TRBV11-2	TRBJ1-2	TGTGCCAGCAGGCCTGTTAAGGGGGCGAAAGGCTACACCTTC	CASRPVKGAKGYTF
TRBD1	.	TRBV27	TRBJ2-7	TGTGCCAGTGGGACAGGGGACCTCTACGAGCAGTACTTC	CASGTGDLYEQYF
TRBD1	.	TRBV7-9	TRBJ1-4	TGTGCCAGCAGCTTAGCGGGACAGGGGGTGGTACGTGAAAAACTGTTTTTT	CASSLAGQGVVREKLFF